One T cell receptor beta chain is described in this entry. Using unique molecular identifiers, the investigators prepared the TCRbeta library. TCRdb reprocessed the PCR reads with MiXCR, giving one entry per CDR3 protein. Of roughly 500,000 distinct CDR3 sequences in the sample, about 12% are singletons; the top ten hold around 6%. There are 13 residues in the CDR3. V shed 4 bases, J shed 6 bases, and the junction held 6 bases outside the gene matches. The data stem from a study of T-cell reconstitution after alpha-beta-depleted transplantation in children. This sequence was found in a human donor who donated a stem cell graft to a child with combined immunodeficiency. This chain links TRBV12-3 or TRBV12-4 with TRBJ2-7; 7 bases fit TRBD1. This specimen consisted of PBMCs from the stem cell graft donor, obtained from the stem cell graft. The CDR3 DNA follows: TGTGCCAGCAGTTCGGGACAGAGCGTCGAGCAGTACTTC. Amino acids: CASSSGQSVEQYF.